This TCR beta chain was captured by sequencing in a study of blood T cell repertoires in COVID-19. In the original processing: Reference gene primer amplification in the assay estimated nucleated cell counts. Libraries were prepared by immunoSEQ multiplex PCR; TCRdb keeps only in-frame clonotypes and omits some of them. V and J calls and clone size are given by that table; D and trimming were obtained from the DNA. The data hold around 50,000 clones, with around 87% observed a single time. V shed 1 base and J shed 2 bases, with 9 bases lying between them. This CDR3 spans 15 amino acids. Germline lookup yields CDR1 SGHAT and CDR2 FQNNGV.

The chain couples TRBV11-2 to TRBJ1-3, with no clear D. This TCR was recovered from a man aged 50-60 years with active COVID-19. Material for sequencing was peripheral blood. The CDR3 DNA reads TGTGCCAGCAGCTTAGGACGCCGGGCTGGAAACACCATATATTTT. It codes for CASSLGRRAGNTIYF.